The entry below describes one T cell receptor beta chain. Antigen specificity is unknown. CDR3 length: 16 amino acids. The data are from a study of shared clonotypes between healthy human individuals. Overall study results and limits: Clonotypes shared by all four sorted-subset donors had higher generation probabilities than non-shared clonotypes.

Data came from immunoSEQ multiplex PCR; TCRdb stores just in-frame clones and leaves some out. The data show 550,000 to 700,000 clones, around four fifths seen once. The V and J genes are TRBV21-1 and TRBJ1-4. TRBV21-1 is assigned pseudogene status. Material for sequencing was memory CD4+ T cells sorted from blood. Stated subset: CD45RA-negative fraction. The clonotype originates from a woman aged 25 to 39 in good health. CDR3 loop: CASSSYGSATNEKLFF. In DNA, the CDR3 is TGTGCCAGCAGCAGCTACGGCAGTGCAACTAATGAAAAACTGTTTTTT.